The 8 T cell receptor beta chains below all came from one sample that was sequenced in a study of metastatic and nonmetastatic thyroid tumors. Prior to thyroid surgery, none of the patients had received any treatment. TCRdb reprocessed the PCR reads using MiXCR. Of some 28,000 clones listed, less than 25% are singletons. Sequenced sample: blood. Receptors originate from a female donor with papillary thyroid cancer or a benign thyroid nodule (not recorded which). Some clones in this sample may be carry-over from other donors' samples.

This clone was picked up many times. The rearrangement uses TRBV28 and TRBJ1-2; TRBD1 might be the D (5 bases). Between the trimmed V and J ends, which lost 1 base and 2 bases, there was a span of 8 bases. The germline V gene encodes CDR1 MDHEN and CDR2 SYDVKM. This CDR3 is 14 amino acids long. The CDR3 DNA reads TGTGCCAGCAGTTTATTGTCAGGGAACTATGGCTACACCTTC. Residues: CASSLLSGNYGYTF.

This clone was counted only a few times. CDR3 bases: TGTGCCAGCAGTTACAGTGGGAGGGCCTCAAATGAGCAGTTCTTC. Amino acids: CASSYSGRASNEQFF. The rearrangement uses TRBV6-2 or TRBV6-3 and TRBJ2-1; 7 bases fit TRBD2. The germline CDR1 and CDR2 sequences are MNHEY and SVGEGT. The CDR3 spans 15 residues. Germline trimming cut 2 bases from V and 7 bases from J; bases unmatched to any gene: 8.

The rearrangement joins TRBV6-1 to TRBJ1-2, with TRBD1 matching 8 bases. The CDR3 extends over 16 amino acids. The ends lost 8 bases at V and 3 bases at J; junction bases unmatched: 14. CDR1 and CDR2 (germline): MNHNS, SASEGT. CDR3 nucleotides: TGTGCCAGCGGGGATTCTCAGGGGGCCGGAGACTATGGCTACACCTTC. It encodes CASGDSQGAGDYGYTF.

The table lists this clone with many counts. This rearrangement joins TRBV6-4 to TRBJ1-2; D unclear. The CDR3 spans 14 residues. The germline CDR1 and CDR2 sequences are MRHNA and SNTAGT. Trimming removed 2 bases at V and 1 base at J, with 8 bases between. The CDR3 DNA is TGTGCCAGCAGTGACCCCGGGGTTAACTATGGCTACACCTTC. Translating gives CASSDPGVNYGYTF.

This clone was seen ten or more times. V and J are TRBV9 and TRBJ2-2; no definite D call. This CDR3 is 14 amino acids long. In germline, CDR1 is SGDLS, CDR2 YYNGEE. V was clipped by 0 bases and J by 4 bases, with 7 bases between them. As DNA, the CDR3 is TGTGCCAGCAGCGTAGCGAAAAGCACCGGGGAGCTGTTTTTT. Translating gives CASSVAKSTGELFF.

This clone is labeled as medium-sized (0.01 to 0.1%). V gene TRBV6-1 combines with J gene TRBJ1-6; D not resolved. V was trimmed by 8 bases and J by 8 bases, leaving 16 bases between them. From germline, CDR1 is MNHNS and CDR2 SASEGT. The CDR3 spans 14 residues. CDR3 coding DNA: TGTGCCAGCTTACCCTGGCAGGAGGATTCACCCCTCCACTTT. Translation: CASLPWQEDSPLHF.

This clone was found a few times. The junction departs from germline at one end; a sequencing error may be responsible. The chain employs TRBV6-1 and TRBJ2-1; the D gene is possibly TRBD2 (6 bases). The germline V gene encodes CDR1 MNHNS and CDR2 SASEGT. This CDR3 is 15 amino acids long. As DNA, the CDR3 is TGTGTCAGCAGGCTCGCCAGCGGGCCATACAATGAGCAGTTCTTC. Amino acid sequence: CVSRLASGPYNEQFF.

This clone showed up many times. The chain uses TRBV5-1 and TRBJ2-1; D is perhaps TRBD1 or TRBD2 (7 bases each). Trimming took 2 bases from V and 9 from J, leaving 18 bases between them. The CDR3 is made up of 15 amino acids. Germline assignment: CDR1 SGHRS and CDR2 YFSETQ. The CDR3 DNA follows: TGCGCCAGCAGCTTACCTAGCGGTCAGGGGGGTGAGCAGTTCTTC. It encodes CASSLPSGQGGEQFF. The full variable domain, in which reference TRBV5-1 and TRBJ2-1 provide the parts outside the CDR3, is KAGVTQTPRYLIKTRGQQVTLSCSPISGHRSVSWYQQTPGQGLQFLFEYFSETQRNKGNFPGRFSGRQFSNSRSEMNVSTLELGDSALYLCASSLPSGQGGEQFFGPGTRLTVL.